This T cell receptor (beta chain) was captured in a study of T-cell memory formation after mild COVID-19. The germline V and J ends were trimmed by 5 bases and 1 base, with 14 bases remaining between them. CDR3 length equals 15 residues. Looked up from germline, CDR1 is SGHTA and CDR2 is FQGNSA. Sample barcodes and UMIs were carried by the TCR alpha and TCR beta cDNA libraries that 5'RACE generated with constant-segment primers. TCRdb re-called the 5' RACE reads through MiXCR, storing one row per CDR3 protein. The sample has 400,000 to 500,000 distinct CDR3 sequences; roughly 20% are singletons. Input material: PBMCs or a T cell subset sorted from them (not recorded which). The chain carries TRBV7-2 and TRBJ1-1, with D possibly matching TRBD1 (5 bases). The sequence derives from an adult woman who had mild COVID-19 (a few samples of this study predate the infection). Cell type and time point are not known. The CDR3 loop is CASSRGELGNTEAFF. The CDR3 nucleotides are TGTGCCAGCAGCCGGGGGGAATTGGGGAACACTGAAGCTTTCTTT.